The 30 T cell receptor beta chains presented below share a single source sample, sequenced in a study of blood T cell repertoires in COVID-19 (dated by TCRdb to 2019 to 2021). The library came from the immunoSEQ multiplex PCR assay. TCRdb retrieved this table from immuneACCESS and kept in-frame rearrangements only. Not all clones are present; in checked studies, unresolved V genes account for under half, and no reason is known for the remainder. The sample includes a few hundred thousand clones, with just under 90% observed a single time. Jointly, the top ten make up about 10% of the sample. Material: PBMCs or T cells enriched from blood (not recorded which). These receptors were collected from a woman aged 45-65 years who had recovered from COVID-19.

The chain links TRBV5-1 to TRBJ2-7, with 11 bases matching TRBD2. The CDR3 spans 15 residues. Losses at the gene ends were 0 bases for V and 5 bases for J; bases not matched to a gene: 4. Germline lookup yields CDR1 SGHRS and CDR2 YFSETQ. The chain's CDR3 is CASSLGTSGGHEQYF. The CDR3 coding sequence is TGCGCCAGCAGCTTGGGAACTAGCGGGGGCCACGAGCAGTACTTC.

This sequence joins TRBV7-2 and TRBJ2-3, with a possible D match to TRBD2 (7 bases). Trimming took 6 bases from V and 7 from J, leaving 20 bases between them. This CDR3 is 15 amino acids long. Germline CDR1 SGHTA, CDR2 FQGNSA. The CDR3 DNA is TGTGCCAGCAGGGGCATGGGGGGGCCGATATATACGCAGTATTTT. This gives the protein CASRGMGGPIYTQYF.

As regards this clone: The junction differs from germline at one of its ends, possibly a read error. Other DNA sequences in the same sample also yield this CDR3. The chain recombines TRBV28 with TRBJ1-5; D is undetermined. From germline, CDR1 is MDHEN and CDR2 SYDVKM. The CDR3 consists of 11 residues. The CDR3 nucleotides are TGTGCCAGCAGTAGCTATCAGCCCCAGCATTTT. Its protein product is CASSSYQPQHF.

The chain's CDR3 is CASSLGGGGNNEQFF. CDR3 nucleotides: TGCGCCAGCAGCTTGGGAGGCGGGGGGAACAATGAGCAGTTCTTC. The chain is built from TRBV5-1 and TRBJ2-1; 8 bases match TRBD2. The V segment lost 0 bases and the J segment 5 bases; nucleotides outside the gene matches: 4. This CDR3 is 15 amino acids long. Germline CDR1 and CDR2: SGHRS and YFSETQ.

Worth noting for this clone: Mismatch with germline at one junction end may stem from a read error. The chain employs TRBV6-1 and TRBJ1-1, with D perhaps matching TRBD1 (5 bases). This CDR3 region has 13 residues. Germline V CDR1 and CDR2: MNHNS, SASEGT. CDR3 in DNA: TGTGCCAGCAGTGAACTCGGGGGTTCTGACGCTTTCTTT. Residues: CASSELGGSDAFF.

The chain's CDR3 is CATRGRGLNTEAFF. The CDR3 nucleotides read TGTGCCACCCGCGGTCGAGGTTTGAACACTGAAGCTTTCTTT. The rearrangement uses TRBV19 and TRBJ1-1; D gene ambiguous. The V gene lost 10 bases and the J gene lost 0 bases, with 15 bases spanning the gap. The germline CDR1 and CDR2 sequences are LNHDA and SQIVND (reference sequence). This CDR3 has 14 residues.

The chain combines TRBV19 with TRBJ1-2; D is undetermined. Germline V gene data show CDR1 as LNHDA and CDR2 as SQIVND (reference sequence). This CDR3 is built from 13 residues. The V end lost 4 bases, the J end lost 12 bases, and 18 bases lay between the germline ends. The CDR3 region is CASSRERRERNTF. For the CDR3, the DNA is TGTGCCAGTAGTAGAGAACGGCGGGAGCGAAACACCTTC. Complete variable domain (other parts from reference TRBV19 and TRBJ1-2): DGGITQSPKYLFRKEGQNVTLSCEQNLNHDAMYWYRQDPGQGLRLIYYSQIVNDFQKGDIAEGYSVSREKKESFPLTVTSAQKNPTAFYLCASSRERRERNTFGSGTRLTVV.

The chain couples TRBV19 to TRBJ1-5; D possibly corresponds to TRBD1 (6 bases). CDR3 length equals 15 residues. Germline values: CDR1 LNHDA, CDR2 SQIVND (reference sequence). V gave up 3 bases and J gave up 0 bases, with 9 bases separating them. The CDR3 is CASSMYRDSNQPQHF. The CDR3 nucleotides are TGTGCCAGTAGTATGTACAGGGATAGCAATCAGCCCCAGCATTTT.

The chain employs TRBV5-4 and TRBJ1-3; D is undetermined. CDR3 size: 13 residues. V was trimmed by 2 bases and J by 7 bases, leaving 10 bases between them. CDR1 is SGHNT and CDR2 is YYREEE in the germline V gene (reference sequence). DNA of the CDR3: TGTGCCAGCAGCTTAAGCCCCGGGAACACCATATATTTT. Protein: CASSLSPGNTIYF.

The rearrangement uses TRBV27 and TRBJ2-7; TRBD2 agrees at 12 bases. CDR3 length: 16 amino acids. The V gene's germline CDR1 is MNHEY and CDR2 SMNVEV (reference sequence). Trimming took 6 bases from V and 2 from J; bases not matched to a gene: 8. CDR3 residues: CASRGRTSGITYEQYF. The CDR3 DNA follows: TGTGCCAGCAGGGGGAGGACTAGCGGGATCACCTACGAGCAGTACTTC.

The chain carries TRBV4-1 and TRBJ1-1, with D uncertain. Germline CDR1 MGHRA, CDR2 YSYEKL. The CDR3 consists of 14 residues. V was clipped by 3 bases and J by 4 bases, with 12 bases between them. CDR3 in amino acids: CASSQREGGTEAFF. In DNA, the CDR3 is TGCGCCAGCAGCCAGAGGGAGGGAGGCACTGAAGCTTTCTTT.

The chain links TRBV6-1 to TRBJ1-5; 9 nucleotides align to TRBD1. V dropped 4 bases and J dropped 2; count of bases not matched to a gene: 9. CDR3 length: 17 amino acids. Germline V lookup: CDR1 MNHNS, CDR2 SASEGT. The CDR3: CASSVSTGGVGNQPQHF. CDR3 DNA sequence: TGTGCCAGCAGTGTATCAACAGGGGGCGTTGGCAATCAGCCCCAGCATTTT.

The genes are TRBV7-2 and TRBJ1-4; D gene ambiguous. Trimming cost V 1 base and J 8 bases, with 14 bases left between them. This CDR3 is 15 amino acids long. Germline assignment: CDR1 SGHTA and CDR2 FQGNSA. The CDR3 bases are TGTGCCAGCAGCTTAGAGGCTGGAGCGGGCGAAAAACTGTTTTTT. Translation: CASSLEAGAGEKLFF.

The chain recombines TRBV5-1 with TRBJ1-5; possibly TRBD1 for D (6 bases). CDR3 size: 13 residues. Trimming cost V 2 bases and J 6 bases, with 9 bases left between them. Germline V gene data show CDR1 as SGHRS and CDR2 as YFSETQ. The DNA for the CDR3 is TGCGCCAGCAGCTTACAGGGAACTCAGCCCCAGCATTTT. It specifies CASSLQGTQPQHF.

This clone came up a few times. The rearrangement joins TRBV7-2 to TRBJ2-1, with D unclear. The germline gives CDR1 SGHTA, CDR2 FQGNSA. The CDR3 is 14 residues long. V gave up 2 bases and J gave up 10 bases, with 15 bases separating them. The CDR3 nucleotides are TGTGCCAGCAGCTTACTTGGCTCCCCCCAGGAGCAGTTCTTC. Protein product: CASSLLGSPQEQFF.

The CDR3 sequence: CASSPGQGALDYGYTF. CDR3 bases: TGTGCCAGCAGTCCGGGACAGGGGGCGCTAGACTATGGCTACACCTTC. The V call is TRBV28, the J call TRBJ1-2; 12 bases agree with TRBD1. Germline CDR1 and CDR2: MDHEN and SYDVKM. V lost 5 bases to trimming and J lost 3 bases; unmatched junction nucleotides: 7. This CDR3 has 16 residues.

The chain has TRBV19 and TRBJ1-3; the D is unclear. Per germline, CDR1 LNHDA and CDR2 SQIVND (reference sequence). The CDR3 has 13 residues. Trimming pared 7 bases from V and 6 bases from J, leaving 13 bases between. CDR3 loop: CASNWGDVNTIYF. The CDR3 nucleotides read TGTGCCAGTAATTGGGGAGACGTAAACACCATATATTTT.

The rearrangement uses TRBV5-1 and TRBJ2-7, with D unresolved. The V gene lost 1 base and the J gene lost 4 bases, with 9 bases spanning the gap. Germline loops: CDR1 SGHRS, CDR2 YFSETQ. The CDR3 consists of 13 residues. This CDR3 reads CASSLLSRYEQYF. DNA of the CDR3: TGCGCCAGCAGCTTGTTGTCTCGGTACGAGCAGTACTTC.

The chain joins TRBV30 to TRBJ2-2; 9 bases line up with TRBD2. The ends lost 0 bases at V and 6 bases at J; junction bases unmatched: 8. From germline, CDR1 is GTSNPN and CDR2 SVGIG (reference sequence). The CDR3 consists of 16 residues. The CDR3 region has the DNA TGTGCCTGGAGTGTACTCCTGCGGGGGGGCTCCGGGGAGCTGTTTTTT. Its protein is CAWSVLLRGGSGELFF.

This sequence joins TRBV12-3 or TRBV12-4 and TRBJ2-7; D may be TRBD1 (6 bases). The CDR3 runs 12 residues. V was pared by 2 bases and J by 7 bases, with 9 bases between. The CDR3 region has the DNA TGTGCCAGCAGTTTAAAGGGGGTTGAGCAGTACTTC. Translating it yields CASSLKGVEQYF.

The chain employs TRBV30 and TRBJ1-5; no clear D gene. The CDR3 covers 13 residues. Germline values: CDR1 GTSNPN, CDR2 SVGIG (reference sequence). The germline V and J ends were trimmed by 2 bases and 4 bases, with 9 bases remaining between them. The chain's CDR3 is CAWSLAVNQPQHF. CDR3 bases: TGTGCCTGGAGTTTGGCAGTTAATCAGCCCCAGCATTTT.

Written as DNA, the CDR3 is TGTGCCATCAGTGAGTCAGGCTCGGGAGGCTACACCTTC. Protein product: CAISESGSGGYTF. This chain joins TRBV10-3 and TRBJ1-2; no clear D gene. With 0 bases removed from V and 8 bases from J, the gap between germline ends came to 10 bases. The germline V gene encodes CDR1 ENHRY and CDR2 SYGVKD. The length of the CDR3 is 13 residues.

The chain links TRBV10-3 to TRBJ2-7, with 7 bases matching TRBD1. Germline values: CDR1 ENHRY, CDR2 SYGVKD. J gave up 5 bases and V 6 bases, and 13 bases lay outside the gene matches. This CDR3 region has 15 residues. For the CDR3, the DNA is TGTGCCATCAGAGAAACAACAGGGGTTGGTAACGAGCAGTACTTC. It specifies CAIRETTGVGNEQYF.

This chain uses TRBV5-1 with TRBJ2-6, with 7 bases aligning to TRBD1. Looked up from germline, CDR1 is SGHRS and CDR2 is YFSETQ. With 5 bases clipped from V and 0 bases from J, the junction kept 14 bases outside the gene matches. CDR3 size: 19 residues. The CDR3 is CASRDLDRPLSSGANVLTF. The CDR3 DNA reads as TGCGCCAGCAGGGATTTGGACAGGCCCTTGAGCTCTGGGGCCAACGTCCTGACTTTC.

This clone was observed once. The V gene is TRBV28, the J gene TRBJ1-5; 7 nucleotides agree with TRBD1. The CDR3 covers 15 residues. Unmatched junction bases numbered 1, after V lost 2 bases and J lost 0 bases. Per the germline V gene, CDR1 is MDHEN and CDR2 is SYDVKM. DNA for the CDR3: TGTGCCAGCAGTTTAGCAGGGGGTAGCAATCAGCCCCAGCATTTT. Encoded protein: CASSLAGGSNQPQHF.

This chain uses TRBV5-5 with TRBJ2-7; 8 nucleotides line up with TRBD1. There are 16 residues in the CDR3. Losses at the gene ends were 5 bases for V and 5 bases for J; bases not matched to a gene: 15. Germline values: CDR1 SGHKS, CDR2 YYEKEE (reference sequence). CDR3 in amino acids: CASSTLPTGVIHEQYF. CDR3 DNA sequence: TGTGCCAGCAGTACCCTCCCGACAGGGGTTATCCACGAGCAGTACTTC.

The chain recombines TRBV28 with TRBJ2-7; weak D call: TRBD2 (5 bases). V was pared by 5 bases and J by 6 bases, with 17 bases between. Germline lookup yields CDR1 MDHEN and CDR2 SYDVKM. This CDR3 is built from 14 residues. CDR3: CASSALRASSEQYF. The CDR3 nucleotides read TGTGCCAGCAGTGCCCTTCGCGCTAGCTCCGAGCAGTACTTC.

CDR3 region: CASSRDGVYGYTF. CDR3 bases: TGTGCCAGCAGCCGCGACGGGGTCTATGGCTACACCTTC. V and J are TRBV12-3 or TRBV12-4 and TRBJ1-2; D ambiguous. V lost 6 bases, J lost 4 bases, and 12 bases lay in between. The length of the CDR3 is 13 residues.

A note on this clone: An end of the junction differs from the germline gene, which may be a read error. V and J are TRBV30 and TRBJ1-2; tentatively, D is TRBD1 (6 bases). Germline assignment: CDR1 GTSNPN and CDR2 SVGIG (reference sequence). This CDR3 has 12 amino acids. CDR3 protein: CAWSVRGRASSF. CDR3 sequence (DNA): TGTGCCTGGAGTGTCAGGGGAAGGGCGTCGTCCTTC.

This clone has only one observation. The J gene is TRBJ2-2, the V gene TRBV27, with D uncertain. This CDR3 has 16 amino acids. Germline CDR1 reads MNHEY; CDR2 reads SMNVEV (reference sequence). V was cut by 0 bases and J by 6 bases, with 14 bases left in between. As DNA, the CDR3 is TGTGCCAGCAGTTTATCTACCGGGTTCAACGCCGGGGAGCTGTTTTTT. This gives the protein CASSLSTGFNAGELFF.